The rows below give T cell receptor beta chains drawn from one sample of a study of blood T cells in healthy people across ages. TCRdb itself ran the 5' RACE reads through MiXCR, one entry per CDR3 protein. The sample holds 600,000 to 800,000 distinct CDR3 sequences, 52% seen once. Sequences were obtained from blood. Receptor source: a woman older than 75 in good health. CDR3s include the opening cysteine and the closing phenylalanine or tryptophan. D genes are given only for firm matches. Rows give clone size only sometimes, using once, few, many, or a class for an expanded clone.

cdr3_nt: TGCAGTGCTAGCCGTGGGGGGCGGGATGAGCAGTTCTTC
cdr3_aa: CSASRGGRDEQFF
v_call: TRBV20-1
clone_size: .
j_call: TRBJ2-1
d_call: .

cdr3_nt: TGTGCCAGCAGTCCAATCACAGGGAAGGTTTCTGGGGCCAACGTCCTGACTTTC
cdr3_aa: CASSPITGKVSGANVLTF
v_call: TRBV12-3/TRBV12-4
clone_size: .
j_call: TRBJ2-6
d_call: .

cdr3_nt: TGTGCCAGCAGCCACATAAGCGGCGGCGGTGAGACCCAGTACTTC
cdr3_aa: CASSHISGGGETQYF
v_call: TRBV3-1
clone_size: .
j_call: TRBJ2-5
d_call: .

cdr3_nt: TGCAGTGCGACGGCAGGGCCCAATGAAAAACTGTTTTTT
cdr3_aa: CSATAGPNEKLFF
v_call: TRBV20-1
clone_size: .
j_call: TRBJ1-4
d_call: .

cdr3_nt: TGCAGCGGAGGGAATGAGCAGTTCTTC
cdr3_aa: CSGGNEQFF
v_call: TRBV20-1
clone_size: few
j_call: TRBJ2-1
d_call: .

cdr3_nt: TGCAGTGCGGCCCTGGGATCCTTGGCCTACAATGAGCAGTTCTTC
cdr3_aa: CSAALGSLAYNEQFF
v_call: TRBV20-1
clone_size: .
j_call: TRBJ2-1
d_call: .

cdr3_nt: TGTGCCAGCAGCCAAGAAAGGGAAGCCTCGGGTATGAACACTGAAGCTTTCTTT
cdr3_aa: CASSQEREASGMNTEAFF
v_call: TRBV4-2
clone_size: few
j_call: TRBJ1-1
d_call: .

cdr3_nt: TGTGCCAGCAGTTCCCTTGACAGGGATACGAGCCAGCCCCAGCATTTT
cdr3_aa: CASSSLDRDTSQPQHF
v_call: TRBV28
clone_size: .
j_call: TRBJ1-5
d_call: TRBD1

cdr3_nt: TGTGCCAGCGCCCACGACACAGGCCACAACACTGAAGCTTTCTTT
cdr3_aa: CASAHDTGHNTEAFF
v_call: TRBV12-3/TRBV12-4
clone_size: .
j_call: TRBJ1-1
d_call: .

cdr3_nt: TGTGCCAGCAGCGTAGGGCCCAAGATGAACACCGGGGAGCTGTTTTTT
cdr3_aa: CASSVGPKMNTGELFF
v_call: TRBV9
clone_size: .
j_call: TRBJ2-2
d_call: .

cdr3_nt: TGTGCCACGACTGCGCGAGGGGGAAGGGTTGGCACTGAAGCTTTCTTT
cdr3_aa: CATTARGGRVGTEAFF
v_call: TRBV7-2
clone_size: .
j_call: TRBJ1-1
d_call: .

cdr3_nt: TGTGCCAGCAGTTTCCGGGACAGAATCTTCTATCGCTACACCTTC
cdr3_aa: CASSFRDRIFYRYTF
v_call: TRBV12-3/TRBV12-4
clone_size: few
j_call: TRBJ1-2
d_call: TRBD1

cdr3_nt: TGTGCCAGCAGTGGACAGGGATTCCAAGGCTACACCTTC
cdr3_aa: CASSGQGFQGYTF
v_call: TRBV6-5
clone_size: .
j_call: TRBJ1-2
d_call: TRBD1

cdr3_nt: TGTGCCAGCAACCCCGGGGGGCAGACAGATACGCAGTATTTT
cdr3_aa: CASNPGGQTDTQYF
v_call: TRBV28
clone_size: many
j_call: TRBJ2-3
d_call: .

cdr3_nt: TGCAGTGCTAGAGTGAGGGCGGGACTAGCGGGTTTCCTAGCCAAAAACATTCAGTACTTC
cdr3_aa: CSARVRAGLAGFLAKNIQYF
v_call: TRBV20-1
clone_size: .
j_call: TRBJ2-4
d_call: TRBD2

cdr3_nt: TGTGCCAGCAGCCAAGATCTGGGGGGGCGCGCGCAGTTCTTC
cdr3_aa: CASSQDLGGRAQFF
v_call: TRBV3-1
clone_size: .
j_call: TRBJ2-1
d_call: .

cdr3_nt: TGTGCCAGCAGCTTAGTGGGGGGACAGGACTACGAGCAGTACTTC
cdr3_aa: CASSLVGGQDYEQYF
v_call: TRBV7-9
clone_size: .
j_call: TRBJ2-7
d_call: TRBD1

cdr3_nt: TGTGCCAGCAGCCCCGGGACAGGAGATAGCAATCAGCCCCAGCATTTT
cdr3_aa: CASSPGTGDSNQPQHF
v_call: TRBV7-2
clone_size: many
j_call: TRBJ1-5
d_call: TRBD1

cdr3_nt: TGTGCCAGCACACCCCAGGGGGGCCCGTGTGGCTACACCTTC
cdr3_aa: CASTPQGGPCGYTF
v_call: TRBV27
clone_size: .
j_call: TRBJ1-2
d_call: TRBD1

cdr3_nt: TGCGCCAGCAGCTTGGGCTCCCCGAAAGGGATCCGAGACGGTACGCAGTATTTT
cdr3_aa: CASSLGSPKGIRDGTQYF
v_call: TRBV5-1
clone_size: .
j_call: TRBJ2-3
d_call: .

cdr3_nt: TGTGCCAGCAGCCAAAACCCAGGGGCAACTAATGAAAAACTGTTTTTT
cdr3_aa: CASSQNPGATNEKLFF
v_call: TRBV4-2
clone_size: few
j_call: TRBJ1-4
d_call: .

cdr3_nt: TGCGCCAGCAGCCAAAGACAGGACGCCGCTTCCTACAATGAGCAGTTCTTC
cdr3_aa: CASSQRQDAASYNEQFF
v_call: TRBV4-1
clone_size: .
j_call: TRBJ2-1
d_call: .

cdr3_nt: TGTGCCAGCAGCCACGCGGGAGGGCTAAATGAAAAACTGTTTTTT
cdr3_aa: CASSHAGGLNEKLFF
v_call: TRBV3-1
clone_size: few
j_call: TRBJ1-4
d_call: .

cdr3_nt: TGCGCCAGCCGTCGGGGAGGGACAGAGGGGACCGAGCAGTACTTC
cdr3_aa: CASRRGGTEGTEQYF
v_call: TRBV5-1
clone_size: once
j_call: TRBJ2-7
d_call: .

cdr3_nt: TGCGCCAGCAGGACATTCGGTGTGACCTACGAGCAGTACTTC
cdr3_aa: CASRTFGVTYEQYF
v_call: TRBV5-1
clone_size: .
j_call: TRBJ2-7
d_call: .

cdr3_nt: TGCGCCAGCAGCTTGTTTAGCGGGGGTGATACGCAGTATTTT
cdr3_aa: CASSLFSGGDTQYF
v_call: TRBV5-1
clone_size: .
j_call: TRBJ2-3
d_call: TRBD2

cdr3_nt: TGTGCCACCTCAGACAGACTTTATAATTCACCCCTCCACTTT
cdr3_aa: CATSDRLYNSPLHF
v_call: TRBV25-1
clone_size: many
j_call: TRBJ1-6
d_call: .

cdr3_nt: TGTGCCACCTCCCCGTCAGGGGTACGGGGTAACTATGGCTACACCTTC
cdr3_aa: CATSPSGVRGNYGYTF
v_call: TRBV6-6
clone_size: many
j_call: TRBJ1-2
d_call: .

cdr3_nt: TGTGCCAGCAGTCCGGGACAGATGTATTCACCCCTCCACTTT
cdr3_aa: CASSPGQMYSPLHF
v_call: TRBV28
clone_size: .
j_call: TRBJ1-6
d_call: TRBD1

cdr3_nt: TGTGCCAGCACGCCCGAGGGGGCCAATCAGCCCCAGCATTTT
cdr3_aa: CASTPEGANQPQHF
v_call: TRBV6-1
clone_size: few
j_call: TRBJ1-5
d_call: TRBD1

cdr3_nt: TGTGCCAGCGTCAGGGGTTATAGCAATCAGCCCCAGCATTTT
cdr3_aa: CASVRGYSNQPQHF
v_call: TRBV12-3/TRBV12-4
clone_size: .
j_call: TRBJ1-5
d_call: .

cdr3_nt: TGTGCCAGCAGCCAAGAGACGGCTAGCGCACAGGGTGAGCAGTTCTTC
cdr3_aa: CASSQETASAQGEQFF
v_call: TRBV4-2
clone_size: many
j_call: TRBJ2-1
d_call: .